These 29 T cell receptor beta chains share one sample of origin, sequenced in a study of cytomegalovirus exposure and HLA in healthy donors. Sequencing used immunoSEQ multiplex PCR; TCRdb keeps in-frame clones, though not all of them. Here the sample spans fewer than 90,000 clones, 84% being singletons. Sequences were obtained from PBMCs. Receptors were obtained from a woman aged 18-29 years in good health and CMV-seropositive.

The table lists this clone with a count of one. The rearrangement links TRBV9 to TRBJ2-2; D unclear. Trimming cost V 3 bases and J 4 bases, with 10 bases left between them. The CDR3 extends over 14 amino acids. Germline-derived CDR1 and CDR2 are SGDLS and YYNGEE. The CDR3 sequence is CASSGFGFTGELFF. Here the CDR3 DNA reads TGTGCCAGCAGCGGGTTCGGGTTCACCGGGGAGCTGTTTTTT.

The chain has TRBV5-6 and TRBJ1-3; tentative D call: TRBD1 (5 bases). The germline V and J ends were trimmed by 3 bases and 4 bases, with 20 bases remaining between them. The CDR3 is made up of 17 amino acids. Germline CDR1 SGHDT, CDR2 YYEEEE. CDR3 bases: TGTGCCAGCAGCTGGAGTGGGGCAGGGAAGGTGGGAAACACCATATATTTT. This codes for CASSWSGAGKVGNTIYF.

This clone was picked up a small number of times. The chain links TRBV2 to TRBJ1-2, with 8 bases aligning to TRBD1. Germline V gene lookup returns CDR1 SNHLY and CDR2 FYNNEI. The CDR3 is 14 amino acids. V was clipped by 5 bases and J by 6 bases; unmatched bases: 8. CDR3 sequence (DNA): TGTGCCAGCAGTCTAGGACAGGGAGGGGATGGCTACACCTTC. It specifies CASSLGQGGDGYTF.

The chain recombines TRBV19 with TRBJ1-3, with a weak D call TRBD1 (5 bases). CDR3 length: 15 residues. The V end was cut by 7 bases, the J end by 3 bases, with 16 bases between. Germline-derived CDR1 and CDR2 are LNHDA and SQIVND (reference sequence). CDR3 nucleotide sequence: TGTGCCAGTACCAATCGCAGGGAGGATGGAAACACCATATATTTT. It encodes CASTNRREDGNTIYF.

V gene TRBV2 combines with J gene TRBJ2-7, with D possibly matching TRBD1 (5 bases). V was pared by 4 bases and J by 1 base, with 11 bases between. CDR3 size: 14 residues. Germline V gives CDR1 SNHLY, CDR2 FYNNEI. DNA for the CDR3: TGTGCCAGCAGTGCAGTGGGGCAGTCCTACGAGCAGTACTTC. It yields the protein CASSAVGQSYEQYF.

V and J are TRBV27 and TRBJ1-1, with D possibly being TRBD1 (6 bases). The CDR3 has 18 residues. Germline CDR1 and CDR2: MNHEY and SMNVEV (reference sequence). Trimming cost V 0 bases and J 5 bases, with 22 bases left between them. The CDR3 DNA sequence: TGTGCCAGCAGTTTATCCCCCCTAGATACAGGGTTGAGGACTGAAGCTTTCTTT. It yields the protein CASSLSPLDTGLRTEAFF.

The chain carries TRBV2 and TRBJ2-3; perhaps TRBD2 as D (8 bases). CDR1 is SNHLY, CDR2 FYNNEI, per germline. Trimming took 8 bases from V and 2 from J, leaving 20 bases between them. This CDR3 is built from 16 residues. The CDR3 nucleotides are TGTGCCAGCCCGGGGGGGGCGACAGGGATCACAGATACGCAGTATTTT. This sequence encodes CASPGGATGITDTQYF.

The chain is built from TRBV5-1 and TRBJ1-1; D is unclear. Trimming shortened V by 1 base and J by 3 bases, and 10 bases separated the two germline ends. The CDR3 loop spans 14 amino acids. Looked up from germline, CDR1 is SGHRS and CDR2 is YFSETQ. CDR3 bases: TGCGCCAGCAGCTTGCTGAGCCAATACACTGAAGCTTTCTTT. This translates into CASSLLSQYTEAFF.

A single count supports this clone. The chain uses TRBV18 and TRBJ2-7, with TRBD1 as a possible D gene (6 bases). Germline V lookup: CDR1 KGHSH, CDR2 LQKENI. V was trimmed by 6 bases and J by 0 bases, leaving 18 bases between them. The CDR3 runs to 16 residues. The CDR3 reads CASSSVEGEHSYEQYF. DNA of the CDR3: TGTGCCAGCTCCTCAGTAGAGGGGGAACACTCCTACGAGCAGTACTTC.

This clone appeared once. The gene calls are TRBV27 and TRBJ1-2, with TRBD1 identical over 9 bases. The CDR3 contains 13 residues. V gave up 6 bases and J gave up 4 bases; unmatched junction bases: 3. Germline V gene sequence: CDR1 MNHEY, CDR2 SMNVEV (reference sequence). CDR3 coding DNA: TGTGCCAGCAGCCAGACAGGGGGCTATGGCTACACCTTC. It is translated as CASSQTGGYGYTF.

The chain recombines TRBV6-8 with TRBJ1-1; D is possibly TRBD1 (6 bases). V shed 11 bases and J shed 4 bases, with 17 bases lying between them. The length of the CDR3 is 13 residues. Germline V gene sequence: CDR1 MNHGY, CDR2 SAAAGT. The DNA of the CDR3 is TGTGCCGGGGACAAAAGGGTCGGCACTGAAGCTTTCTTT. As protein: CAGDKRVGTEAFF.

The V and J genes are TRBV6-7 and TRBJ1-2; no firm D call. TRBV6-7 is recorded as an ORF, its role being uncertain. This CDR3 region has 11 residues. V was clipped by 5 bases and J by 8 bases, with 9 bases between them. The CDR3 coding sequence is TGTGCCAGCAGTCAAACTAGGGGCTACACCTTC. Its translation is CASSQTRGYTF.

The V gene is TRBV4-3, the J gene TRBJ2-3, with 7 bases matching TRBD2. The trim removed 3 bases at V and 12 bases at J, leaving 12 bases unmatched. This CDR3 spans 14 amino acids. From germline, CDR1 is LGHNA and CDR2 YSLEER. CDR3 sequence: CASSQEGERDLQYF. CDR3 in DNA: TGCGCCAGCAGCCAGGAAGGAGAGCGGGACTTACAGTATTTT.

The genes are TRBV9 and TRBJ1-1; D is unclear. The germline V and J ends were trimmed by 3 bases and 2 bases, with 5 bases remaining between them. This CDR3 has 12 amino acids. Germline V gives CDR1 SGDLS, CDR2 YYNGEE. This CDR3 is CASSAINTEAFF. The CDR3 region has the DNA TGTGCCAGCAGCGCAATTAACACTGAAGCTTTCTTT. Filled out from reference TRBV9 and TRBJ1-1, the complete variable domain reads DSGVTQTPKHLITATGQRVTLRCSPRSGDLSVYWYQQSLDQGLQFLIQYYNGEERAKGNILERFSAQQFPDLHSELNLSSLELGDSALYFCASSAINTEAFFGQGTRLTVV.

The rearrangement joins TRBV9 to TRBJ1-1; no firm D call. Germline V lookup: CDR1 SGDLS, CDR2 YYNGEE. CDR3 length: 13 residues. The ends were cut back, 0 bases at V and 3 bases at J, with 6 bases in the middle. The CDR3 DNA follows: TGTGCCAGCAGCGTAGGGGGAGACACTGAAGCTTTCTTT. This gives the protein CASSVGGDTEAFF.

The chain couples TRBV2 to TRBJ1-2; the match to TRBD1 covers 8 bases. V gave up 4 bases and J gave up 4 bases; unmatched junction bases: 8. The CDR3 runs 15 residues. Germline assignment: CDR1 SNHLY and CDR2 FYNNEI. Here the CDR3 DNA reads TGTGCCAGCAGTGCGGCGGACAGGGAAGGCTATGGCTACACCTTC. Translated, it gives CASSAADREGYGYTF.

This chain uses TRBV27 with TRBJ1-3; 7 bases match TRBD1. Germline CDR1 is MNHEY and CDR2 is SMNVEV (reference sequence). This CDR3 spans 15 amino acids. V dropped 4 bases and J dropped 8; count of bases not matched to a gene: 11. The DNA for the CDR3 is TGTGCCAGCAGTTGGACAGGTTCTTTTTATGACACCATATATTTT. The encoded protein is CASSWTGSFYDTIYF.

The chain uses TRBV7-9 and TRBJ2-3, with D unclear. With 5 bases removed from V and 5 bases from J, the gap between germline ends came to 11 bases. The CDR3 covers 13 residues. The germline gives CDR1 SEHNR, CDR2 FQNEAQ (reference sequence). DNA of the CDR3: TGTGCCAGCAGCCCCGGAACGGGAGATACGCAGTATTTT. Its protein is CASSPGTGDTQYF.

The chain recombines TRBV7-9 with TRBJ2-1; TRBD2 might be the D (5 bases). The germline gives CDR1 SEHNR, CDR2 FQNEAQ (reference sequence). The CDR3 contains 15 residues. Trimming removed 2 bases from V and 6 bases from J, with 14 bases in between. DNA of the CDR3: TGTGCCAGCAGCTTATTGGGAGTACCGGGCAATGAGCAGTTCTTC. Protein sequence: CASSLLGVPGNEQFF. Full variable domain (missing parts from reference TRBV7-9 and TRBJ2-1): DTGVSQNPRHKITKRGQNVTFRCDPISEHNRLYWYRQTLGQGPEFLTYFQNEAQLEKSRLLSDRFSAERPKGSFSTLEIQRTEQGDSAMYLCASSLLGVPGNEQFFGPGTRLTVL.

The chain has TRBV28 and TRBJ1-3; maybe TRBD1 (6 bases). CDR1 and CDR2 from the germline V gene are MDHEN and SYDVKM. This CDR3 region has 14 residues. Trimming took off 5 bases at V and 2 bases at J, with 10 bases between the two ends. The CDR3: CASSETGTGNTIYF. CDR3 nucleotides: TGTGCCAGCAGTGAGACAGGTACTGGAAACACCATATATTTT.

The rearrangement links TRBV10-1 to TRBJ1-4; D call uncertain. The germline gives CDR1 WNHNN, CDR2 SYGVQD (reference sequence). V was pared by 7 bases and J by 6 bases, with 12 bases between. This CDR3 spans 13 amino acids. In DNA, the CDR3 is TGCGCCAGCACTCAGATCTTGGATGAAAAACTGTTTTTT. Encoded protein: CASTQILDEKLFF.

This clone was counted a few times. The rearrangement joins TRBV7-2 to TRBJ2-2; D remains unclear. From germline, CDR1 is SGHTA and CDR2 FQGNSA. Trimming stripped 1 base from V and 1 base from J, with 4 bases between. The CDR3 spans 14 residues. Here the CDR3 reads CASSLDRNTGELFF. CDR3 nucleotide sequence: TGTGCCAGCAGCTTAGATAGGAACACCGGGGAGCTGTTTTTT.

The chain links TRBV6-5 to TRBJ1-5; D call uncertain. Germline lookup yields CDR1 MNHEY and CDR2 SVGAGI. Trimming left V 0 bases short and J 3 bases short, with 9 bases between. This CDR3 spans 15 amino acids. CDR3 loop: CASSYSRGNNQPQHF. The DNA of the CDR3 is TGTGCCAGCAGTTACTCAAGAGGGAACAATCAGCCCCAGCATTTT.

The chain has TRBV19 and TRBJ2-1; D remains ambiguous. This CDR3 comprises 12 residues. The V and J ends lost 4 bases and 9 bases respectively, with 10 bases between them. CDR1 LNHDA and CDR2 SQIVND come from the germline V gene (reference sequence). Here the CDR3 DNA reads TGTGCCAGTAGTAGCCCAGGTGGTGAGCAGTTCTTC. Translating it yields CASSSPGGEQFF. The entire variable domain, with the rest obtained from reference TRBV19 and TRBJ2-1, is as follows: DGGITQSPKYLFRKEGQNVTLSCEQNLNHDAMYWYRQDPGQGLRLIYYSQIVNDFQKGDIAEGYSVSREKKESFPLTVTSAQKNPTAFYLCASSSPGGEQFFGPGTRLTVL.

This rearrangement joins TRBV18 to TRBJ2-5; D gene ambiguous. Germline V gene data show CDR1 as KGHSH and CDR2 as LQKENI. The CDR3 is 12 residues long. Trimming stripped 3 bases from V and 5 bases from J, with 7 bases between. CDR3 in amino acids: CASSPTRETQYF. CDR3 DNA sequence: TGTGCCAGCTCACCGACCAGGGAGACCCAGTACTTC.

The chain combines TRBV4-1 with TRBJ1-4; TRBD1 might be the D (5 bases). V gave up 4 bases and J gave up 7 bases, with 16 bases separating them. Germline CDR1 reads MGHRA; CDR2 reads YSYEKL. There are 15 residues in the CDR3. CDR3 protein: CASSPHWGSPEKLFF. CDR3 DNA sequence: TGCGCCAGCAGCCCCCATTGGGGCTCTCCTGAAAAACTGTTTTTT.

The V gene is TRBV18, the J gene TRBJ1-2; TRBD1 matches 10 bases. Germline lookup yields CDR1 KGHSH and CDR2 LQKENI. The CDR3 covers 16 residues. The V segment lost 6 bases and the J segment 8 bases; nucleotides outside the gene matches: 15. CDR3 residues: CASSFPGQGTREGYTF. The CDR3 DNA reads as TGTGCCAGCTCGTTTCCGGGACAGGGGACCCGGGAAGGCTACACCTTC.

Points on this clone: Different DNA sequences within this sample yield the same CDR3. The chain is built from TRBV28 and TRBJ2-7; D remains ambiguous. The CDR3 loop spans 11 amino acids. Germline lookup yields CDR1 MDHEN and CDR2 SYDVKM. V was trimmed by 2 bases and J by 3 bases, leaving 2 bases between them. The CDR3 nucleotides are TGTGCCAGCAGTTTACGCTACGAGCAGTACTTC. Amino acid sequence: CASSLRYEQYF.

This chain uses TRBV10-3 with TRBJ2-3; D perhaps matches TRBD2 (5 bases). The CDR3 loop spans 14 amino acids. Trimming cost V 6 bases and J 0 bases, with 10 bases left between them. Germline CDR1 and CDR2: ENHRY and SYGVKD. CDR3 amino acids: CAISGRTSTDTQYF. DNA for the CDR3: TGTGCCATCAGCGGACGGACTAGCACAGATACGCAGTATTTT.